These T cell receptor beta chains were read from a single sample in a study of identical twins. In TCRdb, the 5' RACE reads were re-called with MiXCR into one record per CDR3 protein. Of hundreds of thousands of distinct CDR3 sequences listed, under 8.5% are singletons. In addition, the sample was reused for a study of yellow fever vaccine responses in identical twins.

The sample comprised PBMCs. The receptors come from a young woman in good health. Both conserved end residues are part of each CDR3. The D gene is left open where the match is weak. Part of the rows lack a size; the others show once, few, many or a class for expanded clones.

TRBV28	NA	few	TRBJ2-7	TGTGCCAGCAGCCTCGATGGGGGAGTGAGGGTCTACGAGCAGTACTTC	CASSLDGGVRVYEQYF
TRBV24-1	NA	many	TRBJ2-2	TGTGCCACTTCCGGGCCATCAAACACCGGGGAGCTGTTTTTT	CATSGPSNTGELFF
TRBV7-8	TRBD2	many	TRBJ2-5	TGTGCCAGCAGCTTCCCCTGGGGACTAGCGGTCGGGACCCAGTACTTC	CASSFPWGLAVGTQYF
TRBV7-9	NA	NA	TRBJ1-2	TGTGCCAGCAGCTTAGTTTGGAGGGCAGAGGATGGCTACACCTTC	CASSLVWRAEDGYTF
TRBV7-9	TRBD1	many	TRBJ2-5	TGTGCCAGCAGACTTCGGGACAGGGAAGAGACCCAGTACTTC	CASRLRDREETQYF
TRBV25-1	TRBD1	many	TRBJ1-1	TGTGCCAGCAGTACAGGGGTTACTGAAGCTTTCTTT	CASSTGVTEAFF
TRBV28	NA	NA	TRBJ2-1	TGTGCCAGCATCCCAGGGGGGGGAGGGTTTTGGGTGTCGAACGGTGAGCAGTTCTTC	CASIPGGGGFWVSNGEQFF
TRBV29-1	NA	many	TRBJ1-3	TGCAGCGTTGTTTCCGACTCTGGAAACACCATATATTTT	CSVVSDSGNTIYF
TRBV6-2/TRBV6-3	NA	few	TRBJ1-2	TGTGCCAGCAGCCCGACAGACTATGGCTACACCTTC	CASSPTDYGYTF
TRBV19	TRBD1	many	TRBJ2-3	TGTGCCAGTAGTGTCCTCCCTCCGGGACAGGGCACAGATACGCAGTATTTT	CASSVLPPGQGTDTQYF
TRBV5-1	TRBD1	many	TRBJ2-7	TGCGCCAGCAAGGACAGGAATGGCGAGCAGTACTTC	CASKDRNGEQYF
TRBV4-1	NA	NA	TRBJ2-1	TGCGCCAGCACGGCTGGGGCTAGAAAGTCCAATGAGCAGTTCTTC	CASTAGARKSNEQFF
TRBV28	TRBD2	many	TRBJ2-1	TGTGCCAGCAGTGGTCTAGCGGGAGGCATTGGCTCCTACAATGAGCAGTTCTTC	CASSGLAGGIGSYNEQFF
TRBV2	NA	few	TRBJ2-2	TGTGCCAGCAGAAGGGACGTGAGTACCGGGGAGCTGTTTTTT	CASRRDVSTGELFF
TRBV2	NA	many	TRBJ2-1	TGTGCCAGCGGTGACTCCTACAATGAGCAGTTCTTC	CASGDSYNEQFF
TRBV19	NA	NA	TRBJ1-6	TGTGCCAGTAGTATAGGAGGGGCCTATAATTCACCCCTCCACTTT	CASSIGGAYNSPLHF